The 30 T cell receptor beta chains presented below share a single source sample, sequenced in a study of blood T cell repertoires in COVID-19. Produced via immunoSEQ multiplex PCR; TCRdb's table is partial and in-frame only. This table has some 380,000 clones, approximately 86% appearing once. The sequencing sample was made of PBMCs or T cells enriched from blood (not recorded which). The receptors come from a woman in her 40s with acute COVID-19.

The chain recombines TRBV19 with TRBJ2-2; 8 nucleotides line up with TRBD1. Per germline, CDR1 LNHDA and CDR2 SQIVND (reference sequence). The trim removed 4 bases at V and 6 bases at J, leaving 10 bases unmatched. CDR3 size: 16 residues. The CDR3, as DNA: TGTGCCAGTAGTAGCGTGCGGACAGGGAGTCCCGGGGAGCTGTTTTTT. Translated: CASSSVRTGSPGELFF.

The V and J genes are TRBV12-3 or TRBV12-4 and TRBJ2-2, with D perhaps matching TRBD2 (5 bases). Between the trimmed V and J ends, which lost 9 bases and 5 bases, there was a span of 13 bases. CDR3 length equals 13 residues. CDR3 coding DNA: TGTGCCAGTAAGAGGGCGGAGACCGGGGAGCTGTTTTTT. Translating it yields CASKRAETGELFF.

CDR3 nucleotides: TGTGCCATCAGTGGAGACAGGGTAGGGAATCAGCCCCAGCATTTT. It codes for CAISGDRVGNQPQHF. The V gene is TRBV10-3, the J gene TRBJ1-5, with 7 nucleotides matching TRBD1. The V and J ends lost 4 bases and 4 bases, in that order; junction bases with no gene match: 7. The CDR3 has 15 residues. Germline V lookup: CDR1 ENHRY, CDR2 SYGVKD.

The rearrangement links TRBV5-6 to TRBJ1-4; 9 nucleotides line up with TRBD1. Germline CDR1 and CDR2: SGHDT and YYEEEE. The CDR3 runs to 15 residues. V lost 4 bases, J lost 6 bases, and 7 bases stayed unmatched. The CDR3 reads CASSTLTGGDEKLFF. For the CDR3, the DNA is TGTGCCAGCAGCACTTTGACAGGGGGGGATGAAAAACTGTTTTTT.

The V call is TRBV27, the J call TRBJ2-7; 9 bases fit TRBD1. From germline, CDR1 is MNHEY and CDR2 SMNVEV (reference sequence). V was clipped by 4 bases and J by 3 bases; unmatched bases: 4. The CDR3 is 14 residues long. CDR3 DNA sequence: TGTGCCAGCAGTTCGGGACAGGGTTACTACGAGCAGTACTTC. Amino acids: CASSSGQGYYEQYF.

This clone was recorded only once. The rearrangement joins TRBV6-6 to TRBJ1-3; 9 bases match TRBD1. The CDR3 loop spans 15 amino acids. The ends lost 2 bases at V and 4 bases at J; junction bases unmatched: 3. CDR1 and CDR2 (germline): MNHNY, SVGAGI (reference sequence). The DNA for the CDR3 is TGTGCCAGCAGTTACGTAGGACAGGGGGGAAACACCATATATTTT. It yields the protein CASSYVGQGGNTIYF.

CDR3 loop: CSVLDRGGGYTF. Written as DNA, the CDR3 is TGCAGCGTGCTGGACAGGGGAGGCGGCTACACCTTC. V and J are TRBV29-1 and TRBJ1-2; 9 nucleotides match TRBD1. The CDR3 extends over 12 amino acids. With V trimmed by 6 bases and J by 8 bases, 7 bases remained unmatched. The germline gives CDR1 SQVTM, CDR2 ANQGSEA.

The chain recombines TRBV5-5 with TRBJ2-5, with TRBD2 matching 8 bases. CDR1 is SGHKS, CDR2 YYEKEE, per germline (reference sequence). There are 15 residues in the CDR3. The trim removed 4 bases at V and 4 bases at J, leaving 9 bases unmatched. CDR3 DNA sequence: TGTGCCAGCAGCAAGGGACTAGTTGATGCAGAGACCCAGTACTTC. Its protein product is CASSKGLVDAETQYF. The full variable domain, with the rest looked up from reference TRBV5-5 and TRBJ2-5, is DAGVTQSPTHLIKTRGQQVTLRCSPISGHKSVSWYQQVLGQGPQFIFQYYEKEERGRGNFPDRFSARQFPNYSSELNVNALLLGDSALYLCASSKGLVDAETQYFGPGTRLLVL.

V usage is TRBV9 and J usage is TRBJ1-6, with 7 bases lining up with TRBD1. The CDR3 is made up of 15 amino acids. Unmatched junction bases numbered 9, after V lost 4 bases and J lost 8 bases. The V gene's germline CDR1 is SGDLS and CDR2 YYNGEE. The CDR3 DNA reads as TGTGCCAGCAGCTCCGGGACAGCGACCTATTCACCCCTCCACTTT. Amino acids: CASSSGTATYSPLHF.

This chain links TRBV11-2 with TRBJ2-2, with 7 positions matching TRBD1. V trimming: 5 bases; J trimming: 3 bases; junction bases outside the gene matches: 3. CDR1 is SGHAT and CDR2 is FQNNGV in the germline V gene. This CDR3 is 14 amino acids long. CDR3: CASSQTGYTGELFF. The CDR3, as DNA: TGTGCCAGCAGCCAGACAGGGTACACCGGGGAGCTGTTTTTT.

The chain recombines TRBV18 with TRBJ1-2; 7 bases map to TRBD1. V lost 4 bases to trimming and J lost 4 bases; unmatched junction nucleotides: 3. CDR1 KGHSH and CDR2 LQKENI come from the germline V gene. This CDR3 has 13 residues. This CDR3 reads CASSRDSGYGYTF. The DNA for the CDR3 is TGTGCCAGCTCACGGGACAGCGGCTATGGCTACACCTTC.

The rearrangement links TRBV3-1 (or the pseudogene TRBV3-2) to TRBJ2-2; D is unresolved. Germline assignment: CDR1 LGHDT and CDR2 YNNKEL (reference sequence). This CDR3 is 13 amino acids long. Trimming took off 2 bases at V and 8 bases at J, with 9 bases between the two ends. The CDR3 spells CASSQYSSGELFF. For the CDR3, the DNA is TGTGCCAGCAGCCAATACTCTAGTGGGGAGCTGTTTTTT.

This clone appeared a single time. The CDR3 coding sequence is TGTGCCAGCAGCCAAGTTTGGGCCCGGGGCTCCTACAATGAGCAGTTCTTC. Translation gives CASSQVWARGSYNEQFF. The genes are TRBV3-1 (or the pseudogene TRBV3-2) and TRBJ2-1, with a weak D call TRBD2 (5 bases). V shed 1 base and J shed 0 bases, with 13 bases lying between them. This CDR3 has 17 amino acids. Germline V gives CDR1 LGHDT, CDR2 YNNKEL (reference sequence).

The chain carries TRBV19 and TRBJ1-1; D might be TRBD1 (6 bases). This CDR3 contains 13 residues. V lost 7 bases and J lost 6, with 15 bases in between. Germline assignment: CDR1 LNHDA and CDR2 SQIVND (reference sequence). The CDR3 DNA sequence: TGTGCCAGTACCTCCATTCGGACAGCTGAAGCTTTCTTT. Translating gives CASTSIRTAEAFF.

The chain couples TRBV2 to TRBJ1-4, with 7 bases identical to TRBD1. Trimming took 6 bases from V and 7 from J; bases not matched to a gene: 14. This CDR3 spans 16 amino acids. Looked up from germline, CDR1 is SNHLY and CDR2 is FYNNEI. CDR3 amino acids: CASRKSPQGVFEKLFF. The CDR3 DNA reads TGTGCCAGCAGGAAATCCCCGCAGGGGGTTTTTGAAAAACTGTTTTTT.

This chain links TRBV5-1 with TRBJ2-1; D perhaps matches TRBD2 (6 bases). There are 14 residues in the CDR3. V lost 0 bases, J lost 8 bases, and 12 bases lay in between. CDR1 and CDR2 (germline): SGHRS, YFSETQ. As DNA, the CDR3 is TGCGCCAGCAGCTTGGTGGCGGGGTCGGATGAGCAGTTCTTC. Translation: CASSLVAGSDEQFF.

About this clone itself: Distinct nucleotide sequences in the sample also encode this CDR3. This sequence joins TRBV5-1 and TRBJ2-7; D might be TRBD2 (5 bases). V was pared by 4 bases and J by 6 bases, with 8 bases between. CDR3 length equals 11 residues. Germline V gene data show CDR1 as SGHRS and CDR2 as YFSETQ. In DNA form, the CDR3 reads TGCGCCAGCAGCCTCGCGGGCGAGCAGTACTTC. This encodes CASSLAGEQYF.

This clone showed up just a few times. The chain combines TRBV14 with TRBJ1-1; possibly TRBD1 for D (6 bases). Germline V gene data show CDR1 as SGHDN and CDR2 as FVKESK. The CDR3 loop spans 14 amino acids. The V and J ends lost 0 bases and 8 bases respectively, with 13 bases between them. In DNA form, the CDR3 reads TGTGCCAGCAGCCAAGATGGGGGGGCACCCGAAGCTTTCTTT. It encodes CASSQDGGAPEAFF. Full variable domain (remainder filled in from reference TRBV14 and TRBJ1-1): EAGVTQFPSHSVIEKGQTVTLRCDPISGHDNLYWYRRVMGKEIKFLLHFVKESKQDESGMPNNRFLAERTGGTYSTLKVQPAELEDSGVYFCASSQDGGAPEAFFGQGTRLTVV.

A word on this clone: Other DNA sequences from this sample encode an identical CDR3 as well. This chain connects TRBV5-1 to TRBJ2-7; TRBD1 matches 10 bases. The CDR3 runs to 16 residues. Losses at the gene ends were 4 bases for V and 1 base for J; bases not matched to a gene: 8. The germline CDR1 and CDR2 sequences are SGHRS and YFSETQ. In DNA form, the CDR3 reads TGCGCCAGCAGCCTCGGGGGGACAGGGGCGTCCTACGAGCAGTACTTC. Residues: CASSLGGTGASYEQYF.

The chain joins TRBV20-1 to TRBJ2-1; D might be TRBD1 (6 bases). The germline V gene has CDR1 DFQATT and CDR2 SNEGSKA (reference sequence). This CDR3 spans 15 amino acids. Trimming left V 3 bases short and J 2 bases short, with 14 bases between. CDR3: CSASISGTTYNEQFF. CDR3 DNA sequence: TGCAGTGCTAGTATCTCCGGGACAACCTACAATGAGCAGTTCTTC.

This clone was seen only once. V usage is TRBV30 and J usage is TRBJ1-2; 8 nucleotides match TRBD1. V dropped 8 bases and J dropped 7; count of bases not matched to a gene: 6. The germline V gene encodes CDR1 GTSNPN and CDR2 SVGIG (reference sequence). The CDR3 spans 11 residues. DNA for the CDR3: TGTGCCAGCAGACAGGGGTCTGGCTACACCTTC. Translated: CASRQGSGYTF.

A few counts support this clone. This rearrangement joins TRBV27 to TRBJ1-5; D not certain. The germline V and J ends were trimmed by 1 base and 8 bases, with 12 bases remaining between them. CDR1 and CDR2 (germline): MNHEY, SMNVEV (reference sequence). This CDR3 is built from 14 residues. CDR3 nucleotides: TGTGCCAGCAGTTTATTGTCTTCGAGAGAGCCCCAGCATTTT. Its translation: CASSLLSSREPQHF.

The J gene is TRBJ1-2, the V gene TRBV7-9; 8 nucleotides agree with TRBD1. The CDR3 is 16 amino acids. The ends lost 5 bases at V and 3 bases at J; junction bases unmatched: 11. Germline V gene data show CDR1 as SEHNR and CDR2 as FQNEAQ (reference sequence). The DNA for the CDR3 is TGTGCCAGCAGCGGAGGCGGGCAGGGGGCCTACTATGGCTACACCTTC. It specifies CASSGGGQGAYYGYTF.

The chain couples TRBV9 to TRBJ1-1; D unclear. The CDR3 loop spans 14 amino acids. Germline-derived CDR1 and CDR2 are SGDLS and YYNGEE. V shed 0 bases and J shed 8 bases, with 14 bases lying between them. The DNA of the CDR3 is TGTGCCAGCAGCGTAGAGGTGGCCGACAAGGAAGCTTTCTTT. It codes for CASSVEVADKEAFF.

The V gene is TRBV18, the J gene TRBJ1-1; D gene ambiguous. CDR3 length: 12 residues. V was trimmed by 2 bases and J by 11 bases, leaving 12 bases between them. CDR1 is KGHSH, CDR2 LQKENI, per germline. CDR3 in amino acids: CASSPSSGGAFF. CDR3 DNA sequence: TGTGCCAGCTCACCAAGTTCGGGTGGGGCTTTCTTT.

Regarding this clone: The identical CDR3 is also encoded by other nucleotide sequences in the sample. This chain connects TRBV5-1 to TRBJ2-5; the D is unclear. There are 11 residues in the CDR3. V shed 2 bases and J shed 5 bases, with 4 bases lying between them. Germline values: CDR1 SGHRS, CDR2 YFSETQ. The CDR3 loop reads CASSFLETQYF. The DNA for the CDR3 is TGCGCCAGCAGCTTCCTCGAGACCCAGTACTTC.

The chain employs TRBV5-1 and TRBJ2-1; TRBD2 matches 8 bases. This CDR3 contains 15 residues. From germline, CDR1 is SGHRS and CDR2 YFSETQ. J lost 5 bases, V lost 0 bases, and 4 bases had no gene match. CDR3 sequence: CASSLVLAGHNEQFF. The CDR3 bases are TGCGCCAGCAGCTTGGTTCTAGCGGGCCACAATGAGCAGTTCTTC.

This clone came up once. This chain links TRBV7-9 with TRBJ2-1; 10 bases agree with TRBD2. V was clipped by 5 bases and J by 6 bases; unmatched bases: 10. CDR1 and CDR2 (germline): SEHNR, FQNEAQ (reference sequence). The CDR3 extends over 16 amino acids. CDR3 sequence: CASSQQGLAEPNEQFF. In nucleotides, the CDR3 is TGTGCCAGCAGCCAACAAGGACTAGCGGAACCCAATGAGCAGTTCTTC.

CDR3 sequence reads: CASSLARDRVNQPQHF. In DNA, the CDR3 is TGTGCCAGCAGCTTGGCCCGGGACAGGGTCAATCAGCCCCAGCATTTT. The chain links TRBV5-6 to TRBJ1-5; TRBD1 matches 9 bases. V lost 0 bases and J lost 3; bases outside the gene matches: 4. The CDR3 is 16 amino acids. CDR1 is SGHDT and CDR2 is YYEEEE in the germline V gene.

This rearrangement joins TRBV11-2 to TRBJ1-6; TRBD1 matches at 7 bases. The V segment lost 4 bases and the J segment 3 bases; nucleotides outside the gene matches: 3. The germline CDR1 and CDR2 sequences are SGHAT and FQNNGV. The CDR3 has 15 amino acids. CDR3 in DNA: TGTGCCAGCAGCTCGGGACAGATCTATAATTCACCCCTCCACTTT. Its translation is CASSSGQIYNSPLHF.